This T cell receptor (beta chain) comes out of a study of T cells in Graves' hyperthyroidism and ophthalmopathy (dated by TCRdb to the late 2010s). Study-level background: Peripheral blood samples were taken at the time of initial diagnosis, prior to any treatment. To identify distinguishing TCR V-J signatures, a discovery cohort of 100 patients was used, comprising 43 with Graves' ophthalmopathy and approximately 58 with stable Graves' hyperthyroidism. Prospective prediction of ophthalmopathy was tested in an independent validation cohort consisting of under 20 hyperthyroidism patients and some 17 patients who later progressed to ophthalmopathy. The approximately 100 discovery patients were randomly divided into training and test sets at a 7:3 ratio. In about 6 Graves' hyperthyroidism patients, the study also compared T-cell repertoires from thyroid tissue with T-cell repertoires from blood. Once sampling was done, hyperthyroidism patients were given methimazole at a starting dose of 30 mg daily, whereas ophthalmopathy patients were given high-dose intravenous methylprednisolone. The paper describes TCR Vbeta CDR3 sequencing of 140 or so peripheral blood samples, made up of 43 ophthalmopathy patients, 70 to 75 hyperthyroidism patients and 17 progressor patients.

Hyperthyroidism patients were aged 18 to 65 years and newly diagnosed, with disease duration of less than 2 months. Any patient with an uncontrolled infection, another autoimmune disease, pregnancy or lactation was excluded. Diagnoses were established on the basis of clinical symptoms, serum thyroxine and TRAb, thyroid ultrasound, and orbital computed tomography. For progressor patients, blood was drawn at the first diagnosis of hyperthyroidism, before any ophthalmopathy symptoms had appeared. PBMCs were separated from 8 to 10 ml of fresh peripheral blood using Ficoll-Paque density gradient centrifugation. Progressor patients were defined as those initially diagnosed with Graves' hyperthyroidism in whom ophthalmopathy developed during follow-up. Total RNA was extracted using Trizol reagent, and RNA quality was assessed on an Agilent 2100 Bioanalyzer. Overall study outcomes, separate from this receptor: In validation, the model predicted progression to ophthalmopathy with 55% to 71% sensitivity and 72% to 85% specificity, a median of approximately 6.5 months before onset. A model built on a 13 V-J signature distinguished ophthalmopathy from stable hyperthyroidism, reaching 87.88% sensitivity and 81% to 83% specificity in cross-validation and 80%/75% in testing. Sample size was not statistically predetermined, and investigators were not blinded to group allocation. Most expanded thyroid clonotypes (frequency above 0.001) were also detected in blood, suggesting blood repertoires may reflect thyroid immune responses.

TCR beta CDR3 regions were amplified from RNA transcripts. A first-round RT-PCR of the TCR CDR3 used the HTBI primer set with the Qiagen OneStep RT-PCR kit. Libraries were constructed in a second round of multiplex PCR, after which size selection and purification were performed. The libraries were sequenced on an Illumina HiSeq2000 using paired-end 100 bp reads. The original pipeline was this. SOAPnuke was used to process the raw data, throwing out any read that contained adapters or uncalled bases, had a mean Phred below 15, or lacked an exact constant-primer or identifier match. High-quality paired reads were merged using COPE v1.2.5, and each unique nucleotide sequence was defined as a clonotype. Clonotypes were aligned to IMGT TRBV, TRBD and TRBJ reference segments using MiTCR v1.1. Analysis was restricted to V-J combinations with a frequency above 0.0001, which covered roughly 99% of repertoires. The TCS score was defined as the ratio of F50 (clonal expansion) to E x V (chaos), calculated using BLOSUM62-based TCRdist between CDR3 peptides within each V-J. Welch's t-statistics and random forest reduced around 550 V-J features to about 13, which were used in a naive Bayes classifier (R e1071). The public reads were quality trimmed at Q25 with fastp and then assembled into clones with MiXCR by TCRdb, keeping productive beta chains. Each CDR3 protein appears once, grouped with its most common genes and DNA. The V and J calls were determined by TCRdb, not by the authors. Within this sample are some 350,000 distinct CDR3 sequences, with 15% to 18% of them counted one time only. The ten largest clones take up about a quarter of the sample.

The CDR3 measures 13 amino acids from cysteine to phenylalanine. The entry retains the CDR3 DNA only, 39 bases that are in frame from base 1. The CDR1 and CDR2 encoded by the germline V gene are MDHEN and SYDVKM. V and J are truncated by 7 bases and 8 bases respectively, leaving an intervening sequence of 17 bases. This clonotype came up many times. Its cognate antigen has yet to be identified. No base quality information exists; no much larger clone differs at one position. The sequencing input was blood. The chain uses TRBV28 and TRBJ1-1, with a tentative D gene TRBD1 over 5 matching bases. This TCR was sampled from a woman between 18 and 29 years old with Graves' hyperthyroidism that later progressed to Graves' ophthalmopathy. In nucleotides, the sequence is TGTGCCAGCAAAGGGGCGGGTAAGCCCGAAGCTTTCTTT. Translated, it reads CASKGAGKPEAFF.